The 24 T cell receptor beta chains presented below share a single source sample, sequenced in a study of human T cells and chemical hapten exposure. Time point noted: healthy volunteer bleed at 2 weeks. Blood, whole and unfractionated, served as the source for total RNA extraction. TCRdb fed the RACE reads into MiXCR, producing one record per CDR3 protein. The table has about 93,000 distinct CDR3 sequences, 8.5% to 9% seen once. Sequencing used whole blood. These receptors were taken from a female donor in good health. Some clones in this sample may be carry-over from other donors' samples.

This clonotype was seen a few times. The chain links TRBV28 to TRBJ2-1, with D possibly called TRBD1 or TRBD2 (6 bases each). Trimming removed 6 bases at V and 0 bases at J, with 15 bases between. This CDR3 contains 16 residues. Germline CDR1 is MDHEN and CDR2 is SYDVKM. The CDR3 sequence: CASSPGGLLSYNEQFF. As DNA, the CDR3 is TGTGCCAGCAGCCCTGGGGGGCTTCTCTCCTACAATGAGCAGTTCTTC.

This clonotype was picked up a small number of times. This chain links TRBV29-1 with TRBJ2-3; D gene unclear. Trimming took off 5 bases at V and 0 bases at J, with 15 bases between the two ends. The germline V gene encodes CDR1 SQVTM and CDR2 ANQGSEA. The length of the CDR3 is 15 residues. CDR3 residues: CSVFGERNSTDTQYF. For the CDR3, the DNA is TGCAGCGTTTTCGGAGAAAGGAATAGCACAGATACGCAGTATTTT.

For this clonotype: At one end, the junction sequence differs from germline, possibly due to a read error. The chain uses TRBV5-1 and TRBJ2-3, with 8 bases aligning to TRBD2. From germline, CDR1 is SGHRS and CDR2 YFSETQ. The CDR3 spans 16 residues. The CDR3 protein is CAGSPAGGPPTDTQYF. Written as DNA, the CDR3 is TGCGCCGGCAGCCCCGCGGGGGGTCCCCCCACAGATACGCAGTATTTT.

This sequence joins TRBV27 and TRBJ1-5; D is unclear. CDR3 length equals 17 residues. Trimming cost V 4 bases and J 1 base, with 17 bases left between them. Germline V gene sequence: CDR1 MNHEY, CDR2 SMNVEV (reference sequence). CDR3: CASSSLDWFLSNQPQHF. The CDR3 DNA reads TGTGCCAGCAGTTCCTTGGACTGGTTTTTAAGCAATCAGCCCCAGCATTTT.

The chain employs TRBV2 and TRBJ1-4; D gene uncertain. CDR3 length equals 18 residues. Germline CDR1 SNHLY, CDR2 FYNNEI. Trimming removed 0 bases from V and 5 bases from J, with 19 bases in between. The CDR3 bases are TGTGCCAGCAGTGAAGCGCTTTCTTCTCGCGAAGGGAATGAAAAACTGTTTTTT. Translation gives CASSEALSSREGNEKLFF.

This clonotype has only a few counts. As DNA, the CDR3 is TGTGCCAGCGGAACAGGGGACTATGGCTACACCTTC. Its translation is CASGTGDYGYTF. The chain couples TRBV2 to TRBJ1-2, with TRBD1 identical over 7 bases. Germline V gives CDR1 SNHLY, CDR2 FYNNEI. With V trimmed by 8 bases and J by 3 bases, 3 bases remained unmatched. The length of the CDR3 is 12 residues.

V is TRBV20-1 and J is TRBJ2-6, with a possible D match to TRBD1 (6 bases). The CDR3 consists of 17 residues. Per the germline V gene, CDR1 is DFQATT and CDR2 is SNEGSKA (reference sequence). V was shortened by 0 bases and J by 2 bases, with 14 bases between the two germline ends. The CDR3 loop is CSARDRGRGPGANVLTF. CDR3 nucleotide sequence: TGCAGTGCTAGAGATAGGGGCAGGGGCCCTGGGGCCAACGTCCTGACTTTC.

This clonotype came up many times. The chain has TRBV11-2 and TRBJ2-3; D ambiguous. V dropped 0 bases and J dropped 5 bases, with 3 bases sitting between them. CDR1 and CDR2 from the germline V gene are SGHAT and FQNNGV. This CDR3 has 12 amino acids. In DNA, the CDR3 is TGTGCCAGCAGCTTAGAGGGAGATACGCAGTATTTT. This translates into CASSLEGDTQYF.

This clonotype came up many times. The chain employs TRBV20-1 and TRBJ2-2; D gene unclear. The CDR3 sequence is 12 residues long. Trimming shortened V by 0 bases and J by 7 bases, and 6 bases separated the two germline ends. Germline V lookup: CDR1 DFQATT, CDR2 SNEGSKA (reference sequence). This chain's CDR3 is CSAREGGGELFF. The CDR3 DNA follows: TGCAGTGCTAGAGAGGGCGGCGGGGAGCTGTTTTTT.

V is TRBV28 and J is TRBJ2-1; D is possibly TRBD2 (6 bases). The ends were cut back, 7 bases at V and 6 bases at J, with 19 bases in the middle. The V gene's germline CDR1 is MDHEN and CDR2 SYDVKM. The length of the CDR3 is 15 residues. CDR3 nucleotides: TGTGCCAGCACCGCGGGACCAGCTAGTTCCAATGAGCAGTTCTTC. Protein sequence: CASTAGPASSNEQFF.

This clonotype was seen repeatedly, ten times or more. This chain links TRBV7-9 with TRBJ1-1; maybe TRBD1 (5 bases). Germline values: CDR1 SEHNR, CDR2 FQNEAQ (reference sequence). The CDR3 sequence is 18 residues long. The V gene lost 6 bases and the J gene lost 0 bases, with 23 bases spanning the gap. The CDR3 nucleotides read TGTGCCAGCAGACCCCGACAGCCTAAGGGATTCATGAACACTGAAGCTTTCTTT. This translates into CASRPRQPKGFMNTEAFF.

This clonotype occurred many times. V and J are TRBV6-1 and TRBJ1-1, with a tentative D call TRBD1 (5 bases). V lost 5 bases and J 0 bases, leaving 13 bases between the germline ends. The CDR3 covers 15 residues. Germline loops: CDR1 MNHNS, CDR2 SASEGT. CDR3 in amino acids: CASSPIDRLNTEAFF. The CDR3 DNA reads TGTGCCAGCAGTCCCATCGACAGACTGAACACTGAAGCTTTCTTT.

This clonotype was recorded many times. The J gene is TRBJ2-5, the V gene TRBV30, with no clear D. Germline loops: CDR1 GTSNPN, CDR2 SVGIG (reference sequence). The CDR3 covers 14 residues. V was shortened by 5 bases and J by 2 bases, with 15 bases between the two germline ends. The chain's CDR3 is CAWPSLWGQETQYF. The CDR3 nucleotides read TGTGCCTGGCCGTCATTGTGGGGTCAAGAGACCCAGTACTTC.

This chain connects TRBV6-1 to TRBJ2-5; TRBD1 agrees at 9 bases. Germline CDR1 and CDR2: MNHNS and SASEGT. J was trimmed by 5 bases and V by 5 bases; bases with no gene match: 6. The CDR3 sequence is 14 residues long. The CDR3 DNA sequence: TGTGCCAGCAGTCCCGGGACAGGGTTCGAGACCCAGTACTTC. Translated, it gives CASSPGTGFETQYF.

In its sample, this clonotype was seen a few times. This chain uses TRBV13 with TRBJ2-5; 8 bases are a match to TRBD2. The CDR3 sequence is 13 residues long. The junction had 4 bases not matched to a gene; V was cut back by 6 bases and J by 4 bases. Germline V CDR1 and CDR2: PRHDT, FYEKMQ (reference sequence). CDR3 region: CASRRRGAETQYF. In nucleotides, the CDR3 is TGTGCCAGCAGACGGCGGGGGGCAGAGACCCAGTACTTC.

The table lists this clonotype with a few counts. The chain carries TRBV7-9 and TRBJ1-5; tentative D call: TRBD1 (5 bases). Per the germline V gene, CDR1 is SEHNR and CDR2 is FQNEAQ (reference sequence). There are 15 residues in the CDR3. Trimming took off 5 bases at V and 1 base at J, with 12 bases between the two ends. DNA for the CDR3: TGTGCCAGCAGCCGCGGGACGTCGAGCAATCAGCCCCAGCATTTT. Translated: CASSRGTSSNQPQHF.

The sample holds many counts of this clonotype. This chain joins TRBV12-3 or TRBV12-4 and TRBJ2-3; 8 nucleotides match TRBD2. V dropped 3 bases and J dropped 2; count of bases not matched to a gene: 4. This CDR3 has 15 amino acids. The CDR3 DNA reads TGTGCCAGCAGTTTGGTAGCGGGGCTCACAGATACGCAGTATTTT. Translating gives CASSLVAGLTDTQYF.

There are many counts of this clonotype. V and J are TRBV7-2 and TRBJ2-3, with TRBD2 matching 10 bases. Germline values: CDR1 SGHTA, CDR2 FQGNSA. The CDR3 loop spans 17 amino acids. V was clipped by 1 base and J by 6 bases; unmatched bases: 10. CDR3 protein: CASSLDSASGRIDTQYF. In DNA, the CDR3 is TGTGCCAGCAGCTTAGATTCGGCTAGCGGGAGAATCGATACGCAGTATTTT.

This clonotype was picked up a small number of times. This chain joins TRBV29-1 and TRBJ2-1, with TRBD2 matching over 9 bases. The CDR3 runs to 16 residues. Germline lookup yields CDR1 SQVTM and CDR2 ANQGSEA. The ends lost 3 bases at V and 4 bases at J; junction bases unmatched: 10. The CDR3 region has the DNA TGCAGCGTTGAGGCTAGCGGGACCCGCATTTACAATGAGCAGTTCTTC. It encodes CSVEASGTRIYNEQFF.

The CDR3 reads CASSLGQGVGETQYF. The DNA for the CDR3 is TGCGCCAGCAGCCTGGGCCAGGGGGTAGGAGAGACCCAGTACTTC. This chain connects TRBV5-1 to TRBJ2-5, with 7 positions matching TRBD1. CDR1 SGHRS and CDR2 YFSETQ come from the germline V gene. J lost 4 bases, V lost 4 bases, and 10 bases had no gene match. The CDR3 runs to 15 residues.

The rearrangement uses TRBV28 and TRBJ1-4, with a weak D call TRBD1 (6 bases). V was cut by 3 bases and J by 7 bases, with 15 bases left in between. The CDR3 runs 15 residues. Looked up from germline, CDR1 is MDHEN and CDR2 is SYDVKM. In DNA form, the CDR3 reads TGTGCCAGCAGTTTTATCCAGGGAGGGGGTGAAAAACTGTTTTTT. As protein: CASSFIQGGGEKLFF.

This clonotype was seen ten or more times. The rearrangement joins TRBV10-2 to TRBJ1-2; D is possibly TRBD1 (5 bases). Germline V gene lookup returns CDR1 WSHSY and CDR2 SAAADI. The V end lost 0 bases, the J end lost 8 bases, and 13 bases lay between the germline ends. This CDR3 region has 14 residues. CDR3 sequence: CASSESNRGSGYTF. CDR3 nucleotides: TGCGCCAGCAGTGAGTCCAATCGGGGGAGCGGCTACACCTTC.

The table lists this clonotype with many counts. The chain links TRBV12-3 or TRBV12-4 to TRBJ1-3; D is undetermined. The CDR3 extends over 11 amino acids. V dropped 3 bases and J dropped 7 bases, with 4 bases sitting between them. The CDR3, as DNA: TGTGCCAGCAGTTTGAGTAACACCATATATTTT. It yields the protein CASSLSNTIYF.

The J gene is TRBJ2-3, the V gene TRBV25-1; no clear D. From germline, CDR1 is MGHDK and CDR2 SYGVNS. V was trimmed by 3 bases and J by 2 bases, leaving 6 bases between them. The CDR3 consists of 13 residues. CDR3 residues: CASSDPITDTQYF. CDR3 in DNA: TGTGCCAGCAGTGACCCAATCACAGATACGCAGTATTTT.